This T cell receptor beta chain was captured by sequencing in a study of siplizumab effects on memory and regulatory T cells. Study-wide results and caveats: On average, around 70% of mappable alloreactive CD4+ clones were Treg-derived under siplizumab, against 25% to 30% in controls. Siplizumab led to significantly less abundant alloreactive sequences that could be traced back to unstimulated CD4+ memory cells. Memory T cells appeared less diverse than naive cells, which seemed to contribute substantially to alloresponse. Only a minority of proliferating CD4+ or CD8+ clones had an assignable naive or memory phenotype, with roughly 75-95% lacking one.

V lost 2 bases, J lost 9 bases, and 2 bases stayed unmatched. Germline CDR1 SGHTA, CDR2 FQGNSA. The CDR3 is 13 residues long. Of note for this clone: The antigen is not known.

The assay was immunoSEQ multiplex PCR, and TCRdb's table has in-frame clones only and misses some. The sample yields 100,000 or so clones, around 92% seen once. This receptor was obtained from a human donor in good health. The chain employs TRBV7-2 and TRBJ2-2; 8 bases fit TRBD1. Sequences were obtained from CD4+ T cells sorted from blood. The CDR3, as DNA: TGTGCCAGCAGCTTACAGGGGGCGAGGGAGCTGTTTTTT. It is translated as CASSLQGARELFF.